The 27 T cell receptor beta chains below all came from one sample that was sequenced in a study of cytotoxic CD8 clonotypes in ibrutinib-treated CLL. Here immunoSEQ multiplex PCR was the method, and the copy in TCRdb shows in-frame clones only, minus some. The sample lists under 200,000 clones, about four fifths seen once, with approximately 2% in the top ten. The sample was PBMCs, taken after 12 months of ibrutinib treatment. The origin of the receptors is a human donor with chronic lymphocytic leukemia.

V gene TRBV6-5 combines with J gene TRBJ1-5, with TRBD1 as a possible D gene (5 bases). CDR1 and CDR2 from the germline V gene are MNHEY and SVGAGI. The V end was cut by 2 bases, the J end by 6 bases, with 14 bases between. The CDR3 covers 15 residues. The CDR3 reads CASSYGQGMGQPQHF. The CDR3 nucleotides are TGTGCCAGCAGTTACGGGCAGGGCATGGGTCAGCCCCAGCATTTT.

J is TRBJ2-7 and V is TRBV6-5; the match to TRBD1 covers 8 bases. From germline, CDR1 is MNHEY and CDR2 SVGAGI. V lost 6 bases to trimming and J lost 5 bases; unmatched junction nucleotides: 9. This CDR3 is built from 14 residues. The CDR3 nucleotides read TGTGCCAGCAGGGGACTCAGGGGGCCCCACGAGCAGTACTTC. Translation: CASRGLRGPHEQYF.

V gene TRBV29-1 combines with J gene TRBJ1-1; D remains unclear. Trimming removed 6 bases from V and 0 bases from J, with 26 bases in between. The CDR3 has 18 residues. The V gene's germline CDR1 is SQVTM and CDR2 ANQGSEA. For the CDR3, the DNA is TGCAGCGTCCACCCCGTGACGGGATCCGGAACTATGAACACTGAAGCTTTCTTT. Protein sequence: CSVHPVTGSGTMNTEAFF.

V and J are TRBV30 and TRBJ2-6; 14 nucleotides match TRBD2. Germline assignment: CDR1 GTSNPN and CDR2 SVGIG (reference sequence). Trimming took 5 bases from V and 1 from J; bases not matched to a gene: 10. The length of the CDR3 is 19 residues. The CDR3 DNA reads as TGTGCCTGGCGTACGTGGGGACTAGCGGGGGATTCTGGGGCCAACGTCCTGACTTTC. Translating it yields CAWRTWGLAGDSGANVLTF.

The chain has TRBV19 and TRBJ2-3; D remains unclear. V was cut by 1 base and J by 1 base, with 6 bases left in between. This CDR3 contains 14 residues. Germline lookup yields CDR1 LNHDA and CDR2 SQIVND (reference sequence). DNA of the CDR3: TGTGCCAGTAGTATAGGTCAGGGCACAGATACGCAGTATTTT. Protein: CASSIGQGTDTQYF.

This chain joins TRBV6-6 and TRBJ2-5; the match to TRBD1 covers 9 bases. V lost 2 bases and J lost 4; bases outside the gene matches: 2. The CDR3 length is 14 residues. The V gene's germline CDR1 is MNHNY and CDR2 SVGAGI (reference sequence). CDR3 DNA: TGTGCCAGCAGTTACGGACAGGGGATAGAGACCCAGTACTTC. Encoded protein: CASSYGQGIETQYF.

V and J are TRBV5-1 and TRBJ1-1, with D tentatively TRBD1 (5 bases). The CDR3 is 14 residues long. The germline CDR1 and CDR2 sequences are SGHRS and YFSETQ. V lost 4 bases, J lost 3 bases, and 13 bases lay in between. The CDR3 DNA follows: TGCGCCAGCAGCCCGTGGGGGGACCACACTGAAGCTTTCTTT. Translation: CASSPWGDHTEAFF.

The genes are TRBV5-1 and TRBJ1-2; TRBD1 aligns across 8 bases. V lost 0 bases and J lost 4; bases outside the gene matches: 2. This CDR3 has 14 residues. The germline V gene encodes CDR1 SGHRS and CDR2 YFSETQ. The CDR3 sequence is CASSLDTGGYGYTF. The DNA for the CDR3 is TGCGCCAGCAGCTTGGACACAGGGGGCTATGGCTACACCTTC.

The genes are TRBV27 and TRBJ2-3; no clear D gene. The V gene's germline CDR1 is MNHEY and CDR2 SMNVEV (reference sequence). The V gene lost 3 bases and the J gene lost 6 bases, with 10 bases spanning the gap. The length of the CDR3 is 13 residues. CDR3 residues: CASSLDGPDTQYF. The DNA of the CDR3 is TGTGCCAGCAGTTTGGATGGCCCTGATACGCAGTATTTT.

The V gene is TRBV28, the J gene TRBJ1-4; TRBD1 might be the D (5 bases). The CDR3 runs 17 residues. Germline V gene data show CDR1 as MDHEN and CDR2 as SYDVKM. The V end lost 2 bases, the J end lost 3 bases, and 16 bases lay between the germline ends. The CDR3 loop reads CASSLRGSGRPNEKLFF. The CDR3 DNA reads as TGTGCCAGCAGTTTACGGGGCTCGGGGAGACCTAATGAAAAACTGTTTTTT.

The chain employs TRBV9 and TRBJ2-7, with D perhaps TRBD2 (5 bases). The CDR3 has 15 amino acids. Germline lookup yields CDR1 SGDLS and CDR2 YYNGEE. V was clipped by 0 bases and J by 4 bases, with 14 bases between them. In nucleotides, the CDR3 is TGTGCCAGCAGCGTAGGGATAGCGAATGAATACGAGCAGTACTTC. It translates to CASSVGIANEYEQYF.

The V gene is TRBV6-1, the J gene TRBJ2-3, with D uncertain. The CDR3 is made up of 14 amino acids. V lost 5 bases to trimming and J lost 2 bases, with 11 bases between them. Germline V gives CDR1 MNHNS, CDR2 SASEGT. The CDR3 nucleotides are TGTGCCAGCAGTCTTGGTGGGGTCACAGATACGCAGTATTTT. Translation gives CASSLGGVTDTQYF.

This clone was detected once. This rearrangement joins TRBV28 to TRBJ2-1, with 10 bases lining up with TRBD2. The CDR3 is made up of 15 amino acids. J gave up 9 bases and V 3 bases, and 8 bases lay outside the gene matches. Germline V gives CDR1 MDHEN, CDR2 SYDVKM. The CDR3 sequence is CASSFPASGRSEQFF. In nucleotides, the CDR3 is TGTGCCAGCAGTTTCCCGGCTAGCGGGAGATCTGAGCAGTTCTTC.

This clone was counted between two and nine times. The chain combines TRBV19 with TRBJ2-3, with D unresolved. The CDR3 extends over 16 amino acids. From germline, CDR1 is LNHDA and CDR2 SQIVND (reference sequence). V was pared by 3 bases and J by 1 base, with 14 bases between. The CDR3 sequence is CASSIGLNWGTDTQYF. Here the CDR3 DNA reads TGTGCCAGTAGTATCGGGTTGAACTGGGGCACAGATACGCAGTATTTT.

V is TRBV5-4 and J is TRBJ1-2; D possibly corresponds to TRBD1 (5 bases). V was trimmed by 2 bases and J by 7 bases, leaving 15 bases between them. Germline values: CDR1 SGHNT, CDR2 YYREEE (reference sequence). The CDR3 has 14 amino acids. DNA of the CDR3: TGTGCCAGCAGCTTTACGTTCGAGGGGAGTGGCTACACCTTC. Translating it yields CASSFTFEGSGYTF.

The chain couples TRBV29-1 to TRBJ2-1; D uncertain. The V and J ends lost 4 bases and 7 bases respectively, with 8 bases between them. CDR1 is SQVTM and CDR2 is ANQGSEA in the germline V gene. CDR3 size: 11 residues. CDR3 loop: CSVVLYNEQFF. CDR3 coding DNA: TGCAGCGTTGTACTCTATAATGAGCAGTTCTTC.

The chain recombines TRBV28 with TRBJ1-4; D is ambiguous. Germline V gene data show CDR1 as MDHEN and CDR2 as SYDVKM. The V and J ends lost 6 bases and 11 bases respectively, with 25 bases between them. The CDR3 sequence is 16 residues long. The CDR3 DNA is TGTGCCAGCAGGGCCCTAAGACTGAAAGCGAAGGTCAAACTGTTTTTT. Translated: CASRALRLKAKVKLFF.

This chain uses TRBV5-1 with TRBJ1-1; 9 bases map to TRBD1. V lost 4 bases and J lost 3; bases outside the gene matches: 10. Germline-derived CDR1 and CDR2 are SGHRS and YFSETQ. This CDR3 contains 16 residues. CDR3 in DNA: TGCGCCAGCAGCACCTCCGGGACAGGGAGGTACACTGAAGCTTTCTTT. As protein: CASSTSGTGRYTEAFF.

The V call is TRBV28, the J call TRBJ1-5; no definite D call. The CDR3 is 15 residues long. Per germline, CDR1 MDHEN and CDR2 SYDVKM. V was pared by 3 bases and J by 2 bases, with 11 bases between. CDR3 DNA sequence: TGTGCCAGCAGTTTTCCCGAACGGGGCAATCAGCCCCAGCATTTT. This encodes CASSFPERGNQPQHF.

The rearrangement joins TRBV5-4 to TRBJ1-1, with D unclear. The CDR3 has 11 residues. With 5 bases removed from V and 8 bases from J, the gap between germline ends came to 10 bases. Germline-derived CDR1 and CDR2 are SGHNT and YYREEE (reference sequence). The CDR3 sequence is CASSWGPEAFF. CDR3 nucleotide sequence: TGTGCCAGCAGTTGGGGTCCAGAAGCTTTCTTT.

The genes are TRBV27 and TRBJ2-5; no clear D gene. V was cut by 0 bases and J by 4 bases, with 9 bases left in between. Germline V gene sequence: CDR1 MNHEY, CDR2 SMNVEV (reference sequence). The CDR3 totals 14 residues. The CDR3 here is CASSLSGNRETQYF. Written as DNA, the CDR3 is TGTGCCAGCAGTTTATCCGGCAATCGAGAGACCCAGTACTTC.

The rearrangement uses TRBV19 and TRBJ1-2, with D possibly matching TRBD1 (6 bases). This CDR3 is 15 amino acids long. Germline V CDR1 and CDR2: LNHDA, SQIVND (reference sequence). V dropped 6 bases and J dropped 4 bases, with 18 bases sitting between them. As DNA, the CDR3 is TGTGCCAGTAGCCCAGCGGTCGGACAGATCTATGGCTACACCTTC. Residues: CASSPAVGQIYGYTF.

The chain employs TRBV29-1 and TRBJ1-1; the D is unclear. The V end lost 0 bases, the J end lost 4 bases, and 9 bases lay between the germline ends. Germline values: CDR1 SQVTM, CDR2 ANQGSEA. The length of the CDR3 is 13 residues. CDR3 nucleotides: TGCAGCGTTGAAGATAGTCCAGGCACTGAAGCTTTCTTT. Translating it yields CSVEDSPGTEAFF.

This clone came up once. The chain carries TRBV5-1 and TRBJ2-3; D unclear. V lost 0 bases and J 1 base, leaving 12 bases between the germline ends. CDR1 is SGHRS and CDR2 is YFSETQ in the germline V gene. The CDR3 spans 16 residues. Written as DNA, the CDR3 is TGCGCCAGCAGCTTGGCCCTCGGAGCCGGCACAGATACGCAGTATTTT. Translated: CASSLALGAGTDTQYF. The full variable domain, with the rest looked up from reference TRBV5-1 and TRBJ2-3, is KAGVTQTPRYLIKTRGQQVTLSCSPISGHRSVSWYQQTPGQGLQFLFEYFSETQRNKGNFPGRFSGRQFSNSRSEMNVSTLELGDSALYLCASSLALGAGTDTQYFGPGTRLTVL.

This rearrangement joins TRBV19 to TRBJ1-2, with 8 bases aligning to TRBD1. Germline assignment: CDR1 LNHDA and CDR2 SQIVND (reference sequence). Trimming at V came to 4 bases and at J to 3 bases, leaving 7 bases not matched to a gene. The CDR3 is made up of 15 amino acids. As DNA, the CDR3 is TGTGCCAGTAGTACCGGACAGGGCACCTACTATGGCTACACCTTC. Its translation: CASSTGQGTYYGYTF. The full variable domain, with the rest looked up from reference TRBV19 and TRBJ1-2, is DGGITQSPKYLFRKEGQNVTLSCEQNLNHDAMYWYRQDPGQGLRLIYYSQIVNDFQKGDIAEGYSVSREKKESFPLTVTSAQKNPTAFYLCASSTGQGTYYGYTFGSGTRLTVV.

This clone was detected only a few times. The chain links TRBV27 to TRBJ1-2; TRBD1 matches 8 bases. The germline gives CDR1 MNHEY, CDR2 SMNVEV (reference sequence). The CDR3 sequence is 14 residues long. Trimming at V came to 5 bases and at J to 8 bases, leaving 10 bases not matched to a gene. This CDR3 reads CASSATGGWRGYTF. In DNA form, the CDR3 reads TGTGCCAGCAGTGCTACAGGGGGTTGGAGGGGCTACACCTTC.

The V call is TRBV5-6, the J call TRBJ1-4; D remains unclear. Trimming removed 2 bases from V and 5 bases from J, with 10 bases in between. The CDR3 is 14 residues long. Germline-derived CDR1 and CDR2 are SGHDT and YYEEEE. This chain's CDR3 is CASSFGGLNEKLFF. DNA for the CDR3: TGTGCCAGCAGCTTCGGAGGCCTCAATGAAAAACTGTTTTTT. The full variable domain, its missing parts supplied by reference TRBV5-6 and TRBJ1-4, is DAGVTQSPTHLIKTRGQQVTLRCSPKSGHDTVSWYQQALGQGPQFIFQYYEEEERQRGNFPDRFSGHQFPNYSSELNVNALLLGDSALYLCASSFGGLNEKLFFGSGTQLSVL.